Given below is one TCR beta chain in context. This clonotype has a handful of counts. Its antigen is not yet known. No much larger clonotype is one base removed from it; base qualities were not supplied. These data are taken from a study of T-cell memory formation after mild COVID-19 (dated by TCRdb to about 2021). Study-wide context: TCR sequence clusters from the two donors were found to be largely donor specific. In a couple of donors, T-cell clones that expanded and contracted after mild COVID-19 were followed by sequencing TCRalpha and TCRbeta repertoires longitudinally. Two young, previously healthy adult volunteers, one female and one male, were included in the cohort.

PBMCs were isolated by Ficoll-Paque density gradient centrifugation. What the study reported, not specific to this receptor: Only a couple of mild cases were covered by the study, and larger cohorts that include severe cases with pre-infection samples were considered necessary. Contracting CD4+ clones turned up mainly in the CM and EM memory subsets, whereas EMRA was where CD8+ clones were enriched. SARS-CoV-2 specificity was not confirmed for the second-wave clones peaking on day 37. Some responding clones were detected in pre-infection memory, which suggested that pre-existing cross-reactive memory T cells had joined the SARS-CoV-2 response. From day 15 to 85, contracting clones showed balanced CD4/CD8 phenotypes, whereas a second wave of clones that expanded from day 15 to 37 leaned towards CD4+.

Sequencing instrument: Illumina NovaSeq 6000. TCRalpha and TCRbeta cDNA libraries were constructed by 5'RACE with constant-segment primers, with sample barcodes and unique molecular identifiers being introduced. RNA was extracted from every sample with Trizol reagent. Libraries were amplified in two PCR steps, with a second sample barcode and Illumina TruSeq adapters added in the second step. Libraries were sequenced on an Illumina NovaSeq with 2 x 150 bp paired-end reads. From the authors' description of their analysis: Demultiplexing of reads and collapsing into UMI-guided consensus sequences were performed with migec v1.2.7. Using mixcr v2.1.11, the UMI consensuses were aligned to TRA and TRB V and J templates and assembled into clonotypes. A clonotype was counted as expanded or contracted only if both edgeR and NoisET called the change significant, with noise models trained on biological replicates. For edgeR calls, a false discovery rate-adjusted p below 0.01 and a log2 fold-change threshold of 1 were applied. As an exploratory analysis of dynamics, PCA with hierarchical clustering was applied to max-normalized trajectories of the 1000 most abundant clonotypes. The CD4 or CD8 phenotype of responding clones was assigned using the separately sequenced CD4+ and CD8+ repertoires. TCRdb ran its own pipeline on the public reads, namely fastp trimming at Q25 and MiXCR clone calling, and kept in-frame beta chains. Every distinct CDR3 protein forms one entry, paired with its most common genes and DNA. TCRdb assigned the V and J calls; the authors' analysis was not used. The sample table lists over 130,000 distinct CDR3 sequences, more than 13% of them with a count of one. Jointly, the top ten make up 25% to 30% of the sample.

V is clipped by 2 bases and J by 0 bases, and the sequence between their germline boundaries is 10 bases long. Taken from the germline V gene, the CDR1 and CDR2 loops are MNHEY and SVGEGT. The CDR3, from cysteine to phenylalanine, totals 16 residues. This entry keeps only the CDR3 DNA: 48 bases, framed from base 1. Sequencing was performed on PBMCs or a T cell subset sorted from them (not recorded which). The chain is assembled from TRBV6-2 or TRBV6-3 and TRBJ2-2, with the D gene uncertain. The TCR comes from an adult woman who had mild COVID-19 (a few samples of this study predate the infection). The sample titles of this study are shuffled in the database, so cell type and time point are left out; the donor was told from shared clones. The bases read TGTGCCAGCAGTTACCCGCCCCGTTCGAACACCGGGGAGCTGTTTTTT. It is translated as CASSYPPRSNTGELFF.